The sequence of this T cell receptor beta chain was determined in a study of blood T cells in healthy people across ages. Regarding the study as a whole: Both higher diversity and more naive CD4+ cells marked long-lived donors when set against aged donors. Per-million-T-cell TCR beta diversity fell roughly linearly with age. TCR beta diversity was tightly associated with the proportion of naive T cells.

Each of the donors had roughly 9.7 milliliters of peripheral blood drawn into EDTA-treated Vacutainer tubes. For this clonotype: Its target is not known.

Sample-barcoded 5' priming and a J-beta primer mix drove a second PCR of 7 to 11 cycles. TCRdb re-called the 5' RACE reads through MiXCR, storing one row per CDR3 protein. The sample includes around 990,000 distinct CDR3 sequences, roughly two fifths of them seen just once. This TCR derives from a man between 18 and 35 years old in good health. Specimen: blood.

The CDR3 DNA sequence: TGTGCCAGCAGCTTCGGGATCGTTCGGCAGTTCTTC. It encodes CASSFGIVRQFF. The genes are TRBV7-2 and TRBJ2-1, with D tentatively TRBD2 (5 bases). This CDR3 comprises 12 residues. Trimming cost V 3 bases and J 12 bases, with 12 bases left between them. The V gene's germline CDR1 is SGHTA and CDR2 FQGNSA.